This entry is about one T cell receptor beta chain. The antigen remains undetermined. The CDR3 runs to 12 residues. V lost 6 bases, J lost 1 base, and 6 bases lay in between. From germline, CDR1 is MDHEN and CDR2 SYDVKM. The data were taken from a study of brain T cells in children with intractable seizures. Whole-study results and caveats: Absence of clones before surgery may stem from lower sequencing depth. Only CDR3 sequence similarity suggested viral specificity, without known HCMV serostatus.

The protocol was immunoSEQ multiplex PCR, while the TCRdb copy is restricted to in-frame clones and leaves out a portion. Here the sample spans about 340,000 clones, over 90% being singletons. Regarding time point: blood from clinic visit 5 months post-surgery; TSC patient then seizure free. The sequenced cases were selected for having the highest brain T cell transcript signatures. At least one anti-epileptic drug was given before surgery. This TCR came from a boy younger than two with tuberous sclerosis and intractable seizures. This chain links TRBV28 with TRBJ1-1; D ambiguous. Material: peripheral blood, obtained less than 6 months after surgery. CDR3 coding DNA: TGTGCCAGCAGGCCCTGGAACACTGAAGCTTTCTTT. Amino acids: CASRPWNTEAFF.